These T cell receptor beta chains were read from a single sample in a study of T cells in Graves' hyperthyroidism and ophthalmopathy. Using its own MiXCR run on the multiplex PCR reads, TCRdb lists one record per CDR3 protein. The top ten hold roughly 10% of the sample, which has roughly 500,000 distinct CDR3 sequences, less than 25% seen once. Sequencing input: blood. All receptors come from a woman under 40 with Graves' ophthalmopathy. CDR3s include the opening cysteine and the closing phenylalanine or tryptophan. The D gene is left open where the match is weak. Clone size, where shown, is once, few, many, or a class for clones that have expanded.

TRBV15	.	.	TRBJ2-7	CATSRLGGDSYEQYF	TGTGCCACCAGCAGATTGGGGGGCGACTCCTACGAGCAGTACTTC
TRBV11-2	.	.	TRBJ1-5	CASSLEHRVNQPQHF	TGTGCCAGCAGCTTAGAACACAGAGTCAATCAGCCCCAGCATTTT
TRBV4-1	few	.	TRBJ2-5	CASSQGRLAEETQYF	TGCGCCAGCAGCCAAGGGAGGTTGGCGGAAGAGACCCAGTACTTC
TRBV20-1	.	TRBD1	TRBJ1-2	CSAVTGRMHGYTF	TGCAGTGCTGTGACAGGGCGTATGCATGGCTACACCTTC
TRBV11-1	many	.	TRBJ1-2	CASSLELGRRDYGYTF	TGTGCCAGCAGCTTAGAATTGGGTAGGAGGGACTATGGCTACACCTTC
TRBV6-2/TRBV6-3	many	TRBD1	TRBJ1-2	CASSLRDRGSYTF	TGTGCCAGCAGTCTCCGGGACAGGGGTAGCTACACCTTC
TRBV29-1	.	.	TRBJ1-5	CSVGDNRGNQPQHF	TGCAGCGTTGGGGACAACAGGGGCAATCAGCCCCAGCATTTT
TRBV4-1	.	TRBD1	TRBJ2-7	CASSQEDRGWEQYF	TGCGCCAGCAGCCAGGAGGACAGGGGGTGGGAGCAGTACTTC
TRBV7-2	many	.	TRBJ2-5	CASSLSPYQETQYF	TGTGCCAGCAGCCTGAGTCCGTACCAAGAGACCCAGTACTTC
TRBV11-2	many	.	TRBJ1-2	CASSLEARGVYGYTF	TGTGCCAGCAGCTTAGAGGCCAGGGGAGTCTATGGCTACACCTTC
TRBV5-1	.	TRBD2	TRBJ2-5	CASSLGLAVGETQYF	TGCGCCAGCAGCTTGGGACTAGCGGTTGGGGAGACCCAGTACTTC